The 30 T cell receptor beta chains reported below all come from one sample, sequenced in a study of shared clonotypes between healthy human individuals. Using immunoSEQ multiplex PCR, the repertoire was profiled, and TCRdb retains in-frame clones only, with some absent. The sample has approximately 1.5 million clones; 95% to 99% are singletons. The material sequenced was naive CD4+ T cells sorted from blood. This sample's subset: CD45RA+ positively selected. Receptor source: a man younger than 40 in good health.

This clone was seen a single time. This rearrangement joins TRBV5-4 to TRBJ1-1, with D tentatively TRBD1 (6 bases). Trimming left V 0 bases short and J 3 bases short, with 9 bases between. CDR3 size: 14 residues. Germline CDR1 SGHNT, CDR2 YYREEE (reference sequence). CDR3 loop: CASSLETGDTEAFF. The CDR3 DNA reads TGTGCCAGCAGCTTGGAGACAGGAGACACTGAAGCTTTCTTT.

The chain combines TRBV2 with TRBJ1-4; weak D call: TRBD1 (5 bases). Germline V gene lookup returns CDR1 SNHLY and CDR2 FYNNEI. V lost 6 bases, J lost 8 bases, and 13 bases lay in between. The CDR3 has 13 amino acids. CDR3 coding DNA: TGTGCCAGCAGGCGAGAGGGGTGGGAAAAACTGTTTTTT. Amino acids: CASRREGWEKLFF.

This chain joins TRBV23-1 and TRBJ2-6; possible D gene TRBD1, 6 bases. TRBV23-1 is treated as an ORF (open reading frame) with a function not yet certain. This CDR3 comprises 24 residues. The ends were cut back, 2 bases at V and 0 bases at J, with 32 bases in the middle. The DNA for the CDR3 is TGCGCCAGCAGTCAAGGATACCGGGACAACGACTCTATCCCAAGCGGCTCTGGGGCCAACGTCCTGACTTTC. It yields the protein CASSQGYRDNDSIPSGSGANVLTF.

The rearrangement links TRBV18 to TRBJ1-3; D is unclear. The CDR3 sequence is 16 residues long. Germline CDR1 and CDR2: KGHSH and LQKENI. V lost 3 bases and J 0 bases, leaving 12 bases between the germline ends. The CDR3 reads CASSPIPPFSGNTIYF. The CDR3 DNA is TGTGCCAGCTCACCGATCCCACCCTTCTCTGGAAACACCATATATTTT.

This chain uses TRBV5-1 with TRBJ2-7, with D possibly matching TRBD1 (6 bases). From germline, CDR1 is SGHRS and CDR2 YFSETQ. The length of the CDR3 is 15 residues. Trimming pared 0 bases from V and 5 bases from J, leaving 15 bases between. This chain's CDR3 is CASSLALTGRDEQYF. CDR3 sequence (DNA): TGCGCCAGCAGCTTGGCCCTAACAGGGCGCGACGAGCAGTACTTC.

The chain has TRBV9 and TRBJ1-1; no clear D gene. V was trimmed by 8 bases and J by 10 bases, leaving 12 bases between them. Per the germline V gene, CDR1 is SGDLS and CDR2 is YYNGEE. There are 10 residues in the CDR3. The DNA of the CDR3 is TGTGCCAGTGGCCGGTCGCGAGCTTTCTTT. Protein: CASGRSRAFF.

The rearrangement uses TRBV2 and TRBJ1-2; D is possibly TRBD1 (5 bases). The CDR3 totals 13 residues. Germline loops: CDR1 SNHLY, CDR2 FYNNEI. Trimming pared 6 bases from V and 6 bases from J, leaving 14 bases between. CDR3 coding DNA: TGTGCCAGCAGCTTAGGGGCGCGAGATGGCTACACCTTC. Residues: CASSLGARDGYTF. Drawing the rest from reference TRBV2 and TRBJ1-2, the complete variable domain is EPEVTQTPSHQVTQMGQEVILRCVPISNHLYFYWYRQILGQKVEFLVSFYNNEISEKSEIFDDQFSVERPDGSNFTLKIRSTKLEDSAMYFCASSLGARDGYTFGSGTRLTVV.

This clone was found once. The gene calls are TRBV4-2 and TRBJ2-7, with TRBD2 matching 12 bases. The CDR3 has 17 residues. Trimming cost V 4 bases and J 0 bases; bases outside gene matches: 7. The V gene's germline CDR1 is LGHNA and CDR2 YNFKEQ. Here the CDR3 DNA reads TGTGCCAGCAGCCCGGGGACTAGCGGGCGGAGCTCCTACGAGCAGTACTTC. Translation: CASSPGTSGRSSYEQYF.

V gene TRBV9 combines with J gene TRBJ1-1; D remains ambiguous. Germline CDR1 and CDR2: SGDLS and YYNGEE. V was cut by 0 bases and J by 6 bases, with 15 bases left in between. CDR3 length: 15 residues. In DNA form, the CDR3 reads TGTGCCAGCAGCGTAGTTTTTTCGAGCAATGCTGAAGCTTTCTTT. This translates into CASSVVFSSNAEAFF.

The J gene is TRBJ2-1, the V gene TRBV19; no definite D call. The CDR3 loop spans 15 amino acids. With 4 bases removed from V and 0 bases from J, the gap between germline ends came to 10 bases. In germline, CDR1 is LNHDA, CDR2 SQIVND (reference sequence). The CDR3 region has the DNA TGTGCCAGTAGTACCCGAGCTAGCTCCTACAATGAGCAGTTCTTC. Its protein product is CASSTRASSYNEQFF. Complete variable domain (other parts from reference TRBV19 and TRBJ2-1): DGGITQSPKYLFRKEGQNVTLSCEQNLNHDAMYWYRQDPGQGLRLIYYSQIVNDFQKGDIAEGYSVSREKKESFPLTVTSAQKNPTAFYLCASSTRASSYNEQFFGPGTRLTVL.

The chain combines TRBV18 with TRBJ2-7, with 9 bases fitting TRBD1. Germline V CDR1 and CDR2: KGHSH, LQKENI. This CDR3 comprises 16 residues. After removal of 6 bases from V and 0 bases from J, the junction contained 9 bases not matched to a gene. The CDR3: CASSDSRDRASYEQYF. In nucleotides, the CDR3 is TGTGCCAGCTCTGACAGCCGGGACAGGGCCTCCTACGAGCAGTACTTC.

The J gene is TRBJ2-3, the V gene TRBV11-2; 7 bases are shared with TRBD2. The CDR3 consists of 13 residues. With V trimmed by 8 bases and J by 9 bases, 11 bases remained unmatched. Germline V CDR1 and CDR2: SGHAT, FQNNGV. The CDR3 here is CASRPGGESTQYF. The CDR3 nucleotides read TGTGCCAGCCGTCCTGGGGGGGAGTCCACGCAGTATTTT.

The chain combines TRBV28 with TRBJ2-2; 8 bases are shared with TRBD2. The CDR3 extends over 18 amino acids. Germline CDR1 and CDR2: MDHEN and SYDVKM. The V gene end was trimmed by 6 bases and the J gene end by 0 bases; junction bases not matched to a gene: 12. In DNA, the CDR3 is TGTGCCAGCAGGCGAAGCGGGAGAATGGGAACGAACACCGGGGAGCTGTTTTTT. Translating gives CASRRSGRMGTNTGELFF.

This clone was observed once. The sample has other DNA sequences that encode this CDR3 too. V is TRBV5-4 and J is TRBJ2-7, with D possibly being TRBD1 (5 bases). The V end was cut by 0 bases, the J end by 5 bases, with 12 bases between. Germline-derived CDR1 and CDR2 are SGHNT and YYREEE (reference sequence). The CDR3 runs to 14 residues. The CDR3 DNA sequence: TGTGCCAGCAGCTTGGATAGGGGAAGGGACGAGCAGTACTTC. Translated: CASSLDRGRDEQYF.

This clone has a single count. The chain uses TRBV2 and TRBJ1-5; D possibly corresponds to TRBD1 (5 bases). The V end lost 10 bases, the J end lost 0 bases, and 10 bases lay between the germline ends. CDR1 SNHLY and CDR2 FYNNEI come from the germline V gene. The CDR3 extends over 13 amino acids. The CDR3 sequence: CATQGDSNQPQHF. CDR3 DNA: TGTGCCACCCAGGGTGATAGCAATCAGCCCCAGCATTTT.

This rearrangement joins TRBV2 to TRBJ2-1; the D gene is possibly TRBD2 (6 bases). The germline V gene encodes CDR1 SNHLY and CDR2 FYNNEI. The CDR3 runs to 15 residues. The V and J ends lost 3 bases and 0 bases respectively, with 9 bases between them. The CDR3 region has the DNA TGTGCCAGCAGTGAGGACTACCTCTCCTACAATGAGCAGTTCTTC. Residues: CASSEDYLSYNEQFF.

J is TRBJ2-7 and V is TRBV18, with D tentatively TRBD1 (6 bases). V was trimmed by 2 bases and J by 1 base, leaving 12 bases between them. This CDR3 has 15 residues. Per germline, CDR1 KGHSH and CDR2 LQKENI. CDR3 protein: CASSPLDSRSYEQYF. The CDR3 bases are TGTGCCAGCTCACCATTGGACAGTCGATCCTACGAGCAGTACTTC.

CDR3 nucleotides: TGTGCCAGCAGCTTAGGCGGGACTAGCGGGAGGCATGAGCAGTTCTTC. This gives the protein CASSLGGTSGRHEQFF. V and J are TRBV7-6 and TRBJ2-1; TRBD2 agrees at 15 bases. Per germline, CDR1 SGHVS and CDR2 FNYEAQ. The CDR3 covers 16 residues. Trimming took 1 base from V and 8 from J; bases not matched to a gene: 3.

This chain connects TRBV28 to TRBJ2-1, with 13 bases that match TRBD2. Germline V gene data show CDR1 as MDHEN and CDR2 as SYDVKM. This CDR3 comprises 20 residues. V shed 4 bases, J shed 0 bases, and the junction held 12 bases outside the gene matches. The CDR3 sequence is CASSSTSGRASTSSYNEQFF. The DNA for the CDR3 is TGTGCCAGCAGTTCCACTAGCGGGAGGGCCTCAACTAGCTCCTACAATGAGCAGTTCTTC.

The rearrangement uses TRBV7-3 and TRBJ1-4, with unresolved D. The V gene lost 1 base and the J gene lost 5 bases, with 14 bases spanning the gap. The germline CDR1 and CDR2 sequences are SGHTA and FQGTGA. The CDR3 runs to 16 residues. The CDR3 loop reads CASSLMRKCRNEKLFF. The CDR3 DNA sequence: TGTGCCAGCAGCTTAATGCGGAAGTGCCGGAATGAAAAACTGTTTTTT.

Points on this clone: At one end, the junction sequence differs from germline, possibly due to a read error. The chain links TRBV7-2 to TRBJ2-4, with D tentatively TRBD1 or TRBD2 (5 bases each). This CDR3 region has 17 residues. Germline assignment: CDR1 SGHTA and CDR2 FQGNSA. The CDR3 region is CASTLNPTGLAKNIQYF. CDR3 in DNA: TGTGCCAGCACCTTAAACCCAACAGGACTAGCCAAAAACATTCAGTACTTC.

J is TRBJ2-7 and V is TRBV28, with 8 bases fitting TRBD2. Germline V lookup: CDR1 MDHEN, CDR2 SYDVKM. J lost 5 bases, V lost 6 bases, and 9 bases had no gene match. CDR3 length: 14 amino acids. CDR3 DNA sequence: TGTGCCAGCAGGAAAGCGGGAGTCCTAAACGAGCAGTACTTC. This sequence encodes CASRKAGVLNEQYF. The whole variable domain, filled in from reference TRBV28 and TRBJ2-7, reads DVKVTQSSRYLVKRTGEKVFLECVQDMDHENMFWYRQDPGLGLRLIYFSYDVKMKEKGDIPEGYSVSREKKERFSLILESASTNQTSMYLCASRKAGVLNEQYFGPGTRLTVT.

CDR3 DNA sequence: TGCAGCGTGGGGGACTACTTAACGCAGTATTTT. Encoded protein: CSVGDYLTQYF. V and J are TRBV29-1 and TRBJ2-3; 7 bases match TRBD2. Losses at the gene ends were 6 bases for V and 9 bases for J; bases not matched to a gene: 6. The CDR3 totals 11 residues. The germline V gene encodes CDR1 SQVTM and CDR2 ANQGSEA.

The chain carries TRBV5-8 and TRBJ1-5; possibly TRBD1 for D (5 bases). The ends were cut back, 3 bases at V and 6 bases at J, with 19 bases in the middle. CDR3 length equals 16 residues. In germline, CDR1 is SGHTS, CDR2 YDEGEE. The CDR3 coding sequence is TGTGCCAGCAGCTGGGTGGGAACAGGATTTCCTCAGCCCCAGCATTTT. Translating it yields CASSWVGTGFPQPQHF.

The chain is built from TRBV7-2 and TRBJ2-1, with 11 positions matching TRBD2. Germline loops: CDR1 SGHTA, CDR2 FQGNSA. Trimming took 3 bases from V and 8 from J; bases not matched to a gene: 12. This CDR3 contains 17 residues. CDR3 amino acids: CASSLFAPGLAVHEQFF. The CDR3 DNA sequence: TGTGCCAGCAGCTTGTTCGCGCCGGGACTAGCGGTTCATGAGCAGTTCTTC. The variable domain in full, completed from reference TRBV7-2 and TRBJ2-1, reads GAGVSQSPSNKVTEKGKDVELRCDPISGHTALYWYRQSLGQGLEFLIYFQGNSAPDKSGLPSDRFSAERTGGSVSTLTIQRTQQEDSAVYLCASSLFAPGLAVHEQFFGPGTRLTVL.

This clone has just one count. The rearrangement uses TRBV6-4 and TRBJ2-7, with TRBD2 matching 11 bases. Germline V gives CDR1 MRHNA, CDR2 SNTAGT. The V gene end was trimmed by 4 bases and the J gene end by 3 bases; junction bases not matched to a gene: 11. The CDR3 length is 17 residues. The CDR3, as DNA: TGTGCCAGCAGTGCCTTCCCGGTAGCGGGAGGGATCTACGAGCAGTACTTC. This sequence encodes CASSAFPVAGGIYEQYF.

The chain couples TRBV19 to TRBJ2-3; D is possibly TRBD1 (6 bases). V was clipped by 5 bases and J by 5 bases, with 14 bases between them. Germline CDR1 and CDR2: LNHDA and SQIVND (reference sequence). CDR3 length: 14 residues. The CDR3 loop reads CASSLGTPRDTQYF. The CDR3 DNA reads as TGTGCCAGTAGTCTCGGGACACCTAGAGATACGCAGTATTTT.

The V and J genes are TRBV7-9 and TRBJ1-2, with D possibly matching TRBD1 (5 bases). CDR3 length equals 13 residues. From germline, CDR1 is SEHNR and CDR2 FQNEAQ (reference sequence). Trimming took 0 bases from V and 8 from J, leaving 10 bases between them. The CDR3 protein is CASSLAEGVGYTF. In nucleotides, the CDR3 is TGTGCCAGCAGCTTAGCGGAAGGGGTAGGCTACACCTTC.

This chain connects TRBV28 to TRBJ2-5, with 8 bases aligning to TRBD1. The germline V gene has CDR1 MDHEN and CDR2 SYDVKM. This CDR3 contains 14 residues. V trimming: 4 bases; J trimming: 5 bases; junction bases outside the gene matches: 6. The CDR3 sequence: CASSSRGRGETQYF. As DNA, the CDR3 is TGTGCCAGCAGTTCCAGGGGGCGCGGGGAGACCCAGTACTTC.

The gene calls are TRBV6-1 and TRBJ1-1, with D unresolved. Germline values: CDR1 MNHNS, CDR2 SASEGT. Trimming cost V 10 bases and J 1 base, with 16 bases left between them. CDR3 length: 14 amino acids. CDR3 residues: CAIQGLVSNTEAFF. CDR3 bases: TGTGCCATCCAAGGACTTGTGTCGAACACTGAAGCTTTCTTT.